This is a list of T cell receptor beta chains from one sample in a study of T cell responses to AZD1222 COVID-19 vaccine. Repertoires were generated with immunoSEQ multiplex PCR, while TCRdb's copy carries only in-frame clones and drops some. The sample yields tens of thousands of clones, more than 70% seen once. The sample consisted of peripheral blood, taken on day 0 of AZD1222 vaccination. All receptors derive from an adult in good health. The CDR3 runs from the conserved cysteine through the conserved F or W. The order of the fields is clone size, J gene, D gene, V gene, CDR3 protein, CDR3 DNA. The D gene is left open where the match is weak. The size entry is marked missing in some rows and otherwise reads once, few, many or a size class.

size: -
J: TRBJ2-7
D: -
V: TRBV27
CDR3: CASSLGQSYEQYF
DNA: TGTGCCAGCAGTTTAGGACAGTCCTACGAGCAGTACTTC

size: -
J: TRBJ1-1
D: -
V: TRBV9
CDR3: CASSVEPGGNTEAFF
DNA: TGTGCCAGCAGCGTAGAACCTGGCGGGAACACTGAAGCTTTCTTT

size: -
J: TRBJ1-2
D: -
V: TRBV6-5
CDR3: CASSPSGAGYTF
DNA: TGTGCCAGCAGTCCCTCGGGCGCGGGCTACACCTTC

size: -
J: TRBJ2-3
D: -
V: TRBV9
CDR3: CASSPRVQTGTQYF
DNA: TGTGCCAGCAGCCCCCGGGTACAGACAGGTACGCAGTATTTT

size: -
J: TRBJ2-4
D: -
V: TRBV2
CDR3: CASSRLIVSGAVAKNIQYF
DNA: TGTGCCAGCAGTAGACTGATCGTTTCGGGGGCGGTAGCCAAAAACATTCAGTACTTC

size: -
J: TRBJ1-5
D: -
V: TRBV19
CDR3: CASRAHPGPYNSNQPQHF
DNA: TGTGCCAGTAGGGCACATCCCGGGCCGTACAATAGCAATCAGCCCCAGCATTTT

size: -
J: TRBJ2-5
D: -
V: TRBV29-1
CDR3: CSVDPPGEQETQYF
DNA: TGCAGCGTTGATCCCCCGGGGGAGCAAGAGACCCAGTACTTC

size: few
J: TRBJ1-3
D: TRBD1
V: TRBV24-1
CDR3: CATSDRPTGTWHKSDSGNTIYF
DNA: TGTGCCACCAGTGATCGTCCGACAGGGACTTGGCACAAATCCGACTCTGGAAACACCATATATTTT

size: -
J: TRBJ1-4
D: -
V: TRBV7-9
CDR3: CASSLNYLQVPLNEKLFF
DNA: TGTGCCAGCAGCTTAAACTATTTACAGGTGCCGCTTAATGAAAAACTGTTTTTT

size: -
J: TRBJ1-2
D: TRBD1
V: TRBV2
CDR3: CASSELKGAGGYTF
DNA: TGTGCCAGCAGTGAACTAAAGGGGGCGGGTGGCTACACCTTC

size: -
J: TRBJ2-3
D: -
V: TRBV3-1/TRBV3-2
CDR3: CASSQIGGSDTQYF
DNA: TGTGCCAGCAGCCAAATCGGGGGTTCAGATACGCAGTATTTT

size: -
J: TRBJ2-7
D: TRBD1
V: TRBV7-9
CDR3: CASSIKWGQGSYEQYF
DNA: TGTGCCAGCAGCATCAAATGGGGACAGGGTTCCTACGAGCAGTACTTC

size: -
J: TRBJ1-6
D: -
V: TRBV19
CDR3: CASSTDGTSSYNSPLHF
DNA: TGTGCCAGTAGTACGGACGGGACAAGCTCCTATAATTCACCCCTCCACTTT

size: -
J: TRBJ2-6
D: -
V: TRBV5-1
CDR3: CASSLAYLGGGANVLTF
DNA: TGCGCCAGCAGCTTGGCCTACCTAGGGGGTGGGGCCAACGTCCTGACTTTC

size: -
J: TRBJ2-1
D: -
V: TRBV7-8
CDR3: CASSLDSPPQFF
DNA: TGTGCCAGCAGCTTAGATAGCCCCCCCCAGTTCTTC

size: -
J: TRBJ2-7
D: TRBD2
V: TRBV5-1
CDR3: CASSLALGSGDQHWEQYF
DNA: TGCGCCAGCAGCTTGGCTTTGGGTAGCGGGGACCAACATTGGGAGCAGTACTTC

size: -
J: TRBJ2-7
D: TRBD1
V: TRBV5-6
CDR3: CASSTRTGNYEQYF
DNA: TGTGCCAGCAGCACACGGACAGGGAACTACGAGCAGTACTTC

size: few
J: TRBJ1-1
D: -
V: TRBV27
CDR3: CASSSPGLNTEAFF
DNA: TGTGCCAGCAGTTCCCCAGGGTTGAACACTGAAGCTTTCTTT

size: -
J: TRBJ2-4
D: -
V: TRBV19
CDR3: CASKDAGSSIQYF
DNA: TGTGCCAGTAAGGATGCGGGGTCGAGCATTCAGTACTTC

size: few
J: TRBJ1-3
D: -
V: TRBV9
CDR3: CASSNRTVGGNTIYF
DNA: TGTGCCAGCAGCAATAGGACCGTGGGGGGAAACACCATATATTTT

size: -
J: TRBJ1-6
D: -
V: TRBV11-2
CDR3: CASSYETNSPLHF
DNA: TGTGCCAGCAGTTATGAAACTAATTCACCCCTCCACTTT

size: -
J: TRBJ2-3
D: -
V: TRBV10-2
CDR3: CASSESKSTGGVPDTQYF
DNA: TGCGCCAGCAGTGAGTCGAAATCTACTGGCGGGGTACCAGATACGCAGTATTTT

size: -
J: TRBJ1-1
D: -
V: TRBV2
CDR3: CASREGGNTEAFF
DNA: TGTGCCAGCAGAGAGGGGGGTAACACTGAAGCTTTCTTT

size: -
J: TRBJ2-2
D: -
V: TRBV28
CDR3: CASSSDLVVRGELFF
DNA: TGTGCCAGCAGTTCCGATCTCGTGGTTAGAGGGGAGCTGTTTTTT

size: -
J: TRBJ1-2
D: -
V: TRBV3-1/TRBV3-2
CDR3: CASSQDGPNYGYTF
DNA: TGTGCCAGCAGCCAAGATGGCCCTAACTATGGCTACACCTTC

size: few
J: TRBJ2-7
D: -
V: TRBV12-3/TRBV12-4
CDR3: CASSQSRKQYF
DNA: TGTGCCAGCAGTCAGAGCAGGAAACAGTACTTC

size: -
J: TRBJ2-1
D: TRBD2
V: TRBV28
CDR3: CASRARGGFRSYNEQFF
DNA: TGTGCCAGCAGGGCGCGGGGGGGCTTTCGCTCCTACAATGAGCAGTTCTTC

size: -
J: TRBJ2-2
D: -
V: TRBV18
CDR3: CASSPTRNTGELFF
DNA: TGTGCCAGCTCACCAACAAGGAACACCGGGGAGCTGTTTTTT

size: -
J: TRBJ1-3
D: TRBD1
V: TRBV28
CDR3: CASSLPQGVGGNTIYF
DNA: TGTGCCAGCAGTTTACCACAGGGGGTGGGTGGAAACACCATATATTTT

size: -
J: TRBJ2-7
D: TRBD2
V: TRBV27
CDR3: CASSLAGGPGEQYF
DNA: TGTGCCAGCAGCTTAGCGGGGGGGCCGGGCGAGCAGTACTTC

size: once
J: TRBJ1-2
D: -
V: TRBV29-1
CDR3: CSAWRGNYGYTF
DNA: TGCAGCGCCTGGAGGGGCAACTATGGCTACACCTTC